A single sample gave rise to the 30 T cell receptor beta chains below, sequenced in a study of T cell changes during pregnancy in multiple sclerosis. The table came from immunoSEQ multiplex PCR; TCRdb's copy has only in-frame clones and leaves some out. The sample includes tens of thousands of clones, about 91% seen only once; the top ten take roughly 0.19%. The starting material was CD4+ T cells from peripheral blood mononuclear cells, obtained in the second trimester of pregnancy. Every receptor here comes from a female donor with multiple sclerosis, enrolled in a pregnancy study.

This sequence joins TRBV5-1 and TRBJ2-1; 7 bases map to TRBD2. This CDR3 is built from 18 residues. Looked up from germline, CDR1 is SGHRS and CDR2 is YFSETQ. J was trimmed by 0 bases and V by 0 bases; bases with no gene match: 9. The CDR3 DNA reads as TGCGCCAGCAGCTTGGTCGCAGCGGGGATAAGCTCCTACAATGAGCAGTTCTTC. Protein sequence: CASSLVAAGISSYNEQFF.

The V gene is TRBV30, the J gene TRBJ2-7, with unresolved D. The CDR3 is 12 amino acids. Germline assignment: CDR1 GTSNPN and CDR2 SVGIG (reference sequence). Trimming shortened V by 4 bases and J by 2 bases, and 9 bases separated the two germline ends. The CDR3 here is CAWNLGPYEQYF. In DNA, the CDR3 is TGTGCCTGGAACCTAGGCCCCTACGAGCAGTACTTC.

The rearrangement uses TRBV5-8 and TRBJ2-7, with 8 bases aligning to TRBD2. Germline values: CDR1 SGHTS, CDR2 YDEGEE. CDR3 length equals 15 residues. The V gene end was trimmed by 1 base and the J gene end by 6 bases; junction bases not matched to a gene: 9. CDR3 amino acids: CASSLMASGSSEQYF. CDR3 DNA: TGTGCCAGCAGCTTGATGGCCAGCGGGAGTTCCGAGCAGTACTTC.

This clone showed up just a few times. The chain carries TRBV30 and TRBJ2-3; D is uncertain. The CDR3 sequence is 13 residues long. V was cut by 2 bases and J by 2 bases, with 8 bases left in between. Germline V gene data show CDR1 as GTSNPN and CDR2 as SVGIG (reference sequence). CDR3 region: CAWSKLNTDTQYF. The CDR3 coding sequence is TGTGCCTGGAGTAAGCTTAACACAGATACGCAGTATTTT.

The CDR3 DNA is TGTGCCAGCAGCCGACGCCGGACTAGCGGGGTGAGCTCCTACAATGAGCAGTTCTTC. Translated, it gives CASSRRRTSGVSSYNEQFF. V gene TRBV7-2 combines with J gene TRBJ2-1; TRBD2 agrees at 12 bases. Germline V gene lookup returns CDR1 SGHTA and CDR2 FQGNSA. Germline trimming cut 5 bases from V and 0 bases from J; bases unmatched to any gene: 11. This CDR3 has 19 residues. Drawing the rest from reference TRBV7-2 and TRBJ2-1, the complete variable domain is GAGVSQSPSNKVTEKGKDVELRCDPISGHTALYWYRQSLGQGLEFLIYFQGNSAPDKSGLPSDRFSAERTGGSVSTLTIQRTQQEDSAVYLCASSRRRTSGVSSYNEQFFGPGTRLTVL.

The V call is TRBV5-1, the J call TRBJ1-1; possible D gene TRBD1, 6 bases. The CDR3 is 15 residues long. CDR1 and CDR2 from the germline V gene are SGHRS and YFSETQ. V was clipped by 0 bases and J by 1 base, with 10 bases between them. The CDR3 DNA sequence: TGCGCCAGCAGCTTGGGGGGCAGGGGGAACACTGAAGCTTTCTTT. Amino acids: CASSLGGRGNTEAFF.

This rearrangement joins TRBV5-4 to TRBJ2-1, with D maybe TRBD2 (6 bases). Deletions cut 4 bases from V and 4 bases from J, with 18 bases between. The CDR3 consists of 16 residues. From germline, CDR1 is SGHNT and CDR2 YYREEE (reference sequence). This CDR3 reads CASSGSGVAVYNEQFF. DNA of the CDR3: TGTGCCAGCAGCGGATCGGGGGTAGCGGTATACAATGAGCAGTTCTTC. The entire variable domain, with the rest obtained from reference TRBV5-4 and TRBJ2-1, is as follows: ETGVTQSPTHLIKTRGQQVTLRCSSQSGHNTVSWYQQALGQGPQFIFQYYREEENGRGNFPPRFSGLQFPNYSSELNVNALELDDSALYLCASSGSGVAVYNEQFFGPGTRLTVL.

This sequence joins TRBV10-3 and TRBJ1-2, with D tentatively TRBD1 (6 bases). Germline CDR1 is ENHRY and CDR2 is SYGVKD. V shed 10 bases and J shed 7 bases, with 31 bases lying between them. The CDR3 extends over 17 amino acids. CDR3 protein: CATSRVEPGRLGGGYTF. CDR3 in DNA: TGTGCCACGAGCCGCGTCGAACCGGGCCGTCTAGGGGGTGGCTACACCTTC.

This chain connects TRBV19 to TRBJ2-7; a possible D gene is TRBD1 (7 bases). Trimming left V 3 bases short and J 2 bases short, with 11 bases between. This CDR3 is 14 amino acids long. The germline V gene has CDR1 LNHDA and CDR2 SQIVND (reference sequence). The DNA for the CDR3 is TGTGCCAGTAGTATCGCGGGACAGACCTACGAGCAGTACTTC. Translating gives CASSIAGQTYEQYF.

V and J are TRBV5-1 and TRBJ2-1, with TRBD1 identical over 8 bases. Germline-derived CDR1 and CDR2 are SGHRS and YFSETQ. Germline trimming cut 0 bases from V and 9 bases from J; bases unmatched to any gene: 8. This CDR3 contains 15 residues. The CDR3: CASSLAVRGRGEQFF. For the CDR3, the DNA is TGCGCCAGCAGCTTGGCCGTCAGGGGGCGCGGTGAGCAGTTCTTC.

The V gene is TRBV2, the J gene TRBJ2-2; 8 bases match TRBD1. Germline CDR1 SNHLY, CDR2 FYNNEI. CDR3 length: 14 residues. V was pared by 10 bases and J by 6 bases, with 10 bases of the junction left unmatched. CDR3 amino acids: CATLDREYAGELFF. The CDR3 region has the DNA TGTGCCACCCTGGACAGGGAGTATGCCGGGGAGCTGTTTTTT.

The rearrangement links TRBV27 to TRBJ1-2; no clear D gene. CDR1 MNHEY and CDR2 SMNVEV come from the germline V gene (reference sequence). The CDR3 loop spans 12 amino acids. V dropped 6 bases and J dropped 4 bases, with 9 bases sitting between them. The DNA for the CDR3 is TGTGCCAGCAGAAGTGTCGGCTATGGCTACACCTTC. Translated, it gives CASRSVGYGYTF.

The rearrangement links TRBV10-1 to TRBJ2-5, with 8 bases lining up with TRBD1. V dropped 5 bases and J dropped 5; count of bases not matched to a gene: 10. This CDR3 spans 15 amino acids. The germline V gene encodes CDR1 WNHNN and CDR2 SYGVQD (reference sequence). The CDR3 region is CASSPGQGSMETQYF. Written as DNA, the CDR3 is TGCGCCAGCAGTCCCGGACAGGGTTCGATGGAGACCCAGTACTTC.

The CDR3: CASSPGIAGSYQETQYF. Here the CDR3 DNA reads TGCGCCAGCAGCCCGGGGATAGCGGGGTCGTACCAAGAGACCCAGTACTTC. This rearrangement joins TRBV23-1 to TRBJ2-5, with 8 bases fitting TRBD2. TRBV23-1 is recorded as an ORF, its role being uncertain. V was clipped by 6 bases and J by 0 bases; unmatched bases: 12. CDR3 length: 17 residues.

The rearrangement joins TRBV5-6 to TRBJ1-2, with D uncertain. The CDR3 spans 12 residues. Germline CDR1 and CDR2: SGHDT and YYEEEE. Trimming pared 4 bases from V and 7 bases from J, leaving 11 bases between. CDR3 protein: CASSPRVVGYTF. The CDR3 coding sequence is TGTGCCAGCAGCCCGAGGGTGGTTGGCTACACCTTC.

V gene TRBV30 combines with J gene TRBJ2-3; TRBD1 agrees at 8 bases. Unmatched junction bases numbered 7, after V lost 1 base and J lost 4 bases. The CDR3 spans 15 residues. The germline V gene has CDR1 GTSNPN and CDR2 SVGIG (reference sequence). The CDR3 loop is CAWSGQGSFPDTQYF. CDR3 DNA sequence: TGTGCCTGGAGTGGACAGGGGTCTTTCCCAGATACGCAGTATTTT.

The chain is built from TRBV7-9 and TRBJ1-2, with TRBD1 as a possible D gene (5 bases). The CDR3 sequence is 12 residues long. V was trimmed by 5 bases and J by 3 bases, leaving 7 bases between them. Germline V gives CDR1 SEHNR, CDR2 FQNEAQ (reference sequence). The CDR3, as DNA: TGTGCCAGCAGCACGACAGACTATGGCTACACCTTC. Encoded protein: CASSTTDYGYTF.

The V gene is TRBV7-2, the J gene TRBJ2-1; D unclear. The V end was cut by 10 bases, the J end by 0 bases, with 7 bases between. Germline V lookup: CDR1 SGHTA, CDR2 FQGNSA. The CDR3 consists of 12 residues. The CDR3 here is CATSVSYNEQFF. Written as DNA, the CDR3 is TGTGCCACGTCAGTCTCCTACAATGAGCAGTTCTTC.

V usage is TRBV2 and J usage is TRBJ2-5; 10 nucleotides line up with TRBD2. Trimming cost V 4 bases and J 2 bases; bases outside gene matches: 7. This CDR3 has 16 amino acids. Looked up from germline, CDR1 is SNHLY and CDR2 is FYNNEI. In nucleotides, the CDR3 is TGTGCCAGCAGTGCCTCTAGCGGGGGCTATCAAGAGACCCAGTACTTC. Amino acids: CASSASSGGYQETQYF. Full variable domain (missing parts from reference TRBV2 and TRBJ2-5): EPEVTQTPSHQVTQMGQEVILRCVPISNHLYFYWYRQILGQKVEFLVSFYNNEISEKSEIFDDQFSVERPDGSNFTLKIRSTKLEDSAMYFCASSASSGGYQETQYFGPGTRLLVL.

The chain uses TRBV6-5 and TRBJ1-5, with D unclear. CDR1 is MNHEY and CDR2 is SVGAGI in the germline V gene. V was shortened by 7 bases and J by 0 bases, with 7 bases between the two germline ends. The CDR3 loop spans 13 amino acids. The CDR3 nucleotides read TGTGCCAGCACCACGGGTAGCAATCAGCCCCAGCATTTT. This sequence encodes CASTTGSNQPQHF.

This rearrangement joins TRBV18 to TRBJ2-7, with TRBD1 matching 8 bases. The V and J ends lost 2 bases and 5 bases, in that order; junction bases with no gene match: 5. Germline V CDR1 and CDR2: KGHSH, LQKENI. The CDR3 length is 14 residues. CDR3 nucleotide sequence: TGTGCCAGCTCACCAAGGACAGGGTTTGACGAGCAGTACTTC. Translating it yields CASSPRTGFDEQYF.

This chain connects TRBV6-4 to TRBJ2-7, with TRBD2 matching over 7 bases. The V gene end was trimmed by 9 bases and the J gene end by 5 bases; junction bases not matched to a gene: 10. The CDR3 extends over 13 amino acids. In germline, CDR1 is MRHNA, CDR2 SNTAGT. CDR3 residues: CASVKRGTDEQYF. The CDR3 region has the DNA TGTGCCAGTGTCAAGCGGGGTACGGACGAGCAGTACTTC.

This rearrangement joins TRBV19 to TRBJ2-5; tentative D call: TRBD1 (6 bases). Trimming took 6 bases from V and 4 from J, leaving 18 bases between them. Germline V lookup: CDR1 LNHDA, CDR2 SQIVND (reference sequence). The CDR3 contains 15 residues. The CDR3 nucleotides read TGTGCCAGTAGGAGATACAGGGATGTAGGAGAGACCCAGTACTTC. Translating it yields CASRRYRDVGETQYF.

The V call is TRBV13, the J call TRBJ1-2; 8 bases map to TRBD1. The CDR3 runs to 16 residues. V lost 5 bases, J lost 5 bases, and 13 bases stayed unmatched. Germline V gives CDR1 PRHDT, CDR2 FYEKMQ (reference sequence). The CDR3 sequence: CASSPAPSGGAYGYTF. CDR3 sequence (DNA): TGTGCCAGCAGCCCTGCACCTTCAGGGGGCGCATATGGCTACACCTTC.

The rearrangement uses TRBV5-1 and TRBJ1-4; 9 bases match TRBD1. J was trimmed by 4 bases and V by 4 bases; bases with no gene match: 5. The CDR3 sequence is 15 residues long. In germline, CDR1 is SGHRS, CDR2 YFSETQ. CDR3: CASSPPGQGNEKLFF. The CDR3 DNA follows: TGCGCCAGCAGCCCGCCGGGACAGGGTAATGAAAAACTGTTTTTT.

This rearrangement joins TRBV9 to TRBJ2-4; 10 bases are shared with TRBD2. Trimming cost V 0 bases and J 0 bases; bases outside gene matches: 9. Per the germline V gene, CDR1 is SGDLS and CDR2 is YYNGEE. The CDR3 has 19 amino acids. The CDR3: CASSVGSGGGNIAKNIQYF. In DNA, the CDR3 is TGTGCCAGCAGCGTAGGAAGCGGGGGGGGAAATATAGCCAAAAACATTCAGTACTTC. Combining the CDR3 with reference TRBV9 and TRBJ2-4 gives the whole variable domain DSGVTQTPKHLITATGQRVTLRCSPRSGDLSVYWYQQSLDQGLQFLIQYYNGEERAKGNILERFSAQQFPDLHSELNLSSLELGDSALYFCASSVGSGGGNIAKNIQYFGAGTRLSVL.

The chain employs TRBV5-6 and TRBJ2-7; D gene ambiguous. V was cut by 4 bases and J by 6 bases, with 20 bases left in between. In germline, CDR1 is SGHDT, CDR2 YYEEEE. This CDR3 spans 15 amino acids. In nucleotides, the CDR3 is TGTGCCAGCAGCGCCCGGAACGGGTTCCTAAGCGAGCAGTACTTC. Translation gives CASSARNGFLSEQYF.

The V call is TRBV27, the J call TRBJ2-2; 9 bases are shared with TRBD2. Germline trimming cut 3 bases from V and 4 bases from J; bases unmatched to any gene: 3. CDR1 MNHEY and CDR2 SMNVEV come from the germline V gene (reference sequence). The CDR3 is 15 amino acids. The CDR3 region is CASSLTSGITGELFF. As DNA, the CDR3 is TGTGCCAGCAGTTTGACTAGCGGAATCACCGGGGAGCTGTTTTTT.

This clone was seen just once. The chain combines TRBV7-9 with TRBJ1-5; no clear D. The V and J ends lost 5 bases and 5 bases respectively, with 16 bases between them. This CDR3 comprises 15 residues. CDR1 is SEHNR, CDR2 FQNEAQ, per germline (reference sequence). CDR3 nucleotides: TGTGCCAGCAGCCCAGGAGGAGGCCATCATCAGCCCCAGCATTTT. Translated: CASSPGGGHHQPQHF.

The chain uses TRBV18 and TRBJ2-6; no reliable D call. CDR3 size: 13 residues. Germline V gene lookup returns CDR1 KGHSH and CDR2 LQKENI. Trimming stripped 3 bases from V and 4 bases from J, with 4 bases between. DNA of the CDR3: TGTGCCAGCTCACCCTTGGGGGCCAACGTCCTGACTTTC. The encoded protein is CASSPLGANVLTF.